This T cell receptor beta chain stems from a study of blood T cell repertoires in COVID-19. Study context: Samples of COVID-19 (acute and convalescent) were obtained from the United States, Italy and Spain. Sample material is recorded as cDNA or gDNA derived from T cells, B-cell-depleted T cells, or PBMCs.

Original processing notes: By means of reference gene primer amplification, nucleated cell counts were estimated. Clones were read by immunoSEQ multiplex PCR, and TCRdb kept only the in-frame ones, dropping some. V, J and clone size derive from that table, while D and trimming were established from the DNA sequence. The sample has about 200,000 clones, about nine tenths seen once. The germline V gene has CDR1 SGHAT and CDR2 FQNNGV. The CDR3 extends over 15 amino acids. J gave up 1 base and V 4 bases, and 6 bases lay outside the gene matches. Input material: peripheral blood. The chain recombines TRBV11-2 with TRBJ2-7; the match to TRBD1 covers 8 bases. The source of this sequence is a man aged 50 or older with acute or convalescent COVID-19. CDR3 DNA: TGTGCCAGCAGCTCTGGAGGACAGGGATCCTACGAGCAGTACTTC. Its translation: CASSSGGQGSYEQYF.